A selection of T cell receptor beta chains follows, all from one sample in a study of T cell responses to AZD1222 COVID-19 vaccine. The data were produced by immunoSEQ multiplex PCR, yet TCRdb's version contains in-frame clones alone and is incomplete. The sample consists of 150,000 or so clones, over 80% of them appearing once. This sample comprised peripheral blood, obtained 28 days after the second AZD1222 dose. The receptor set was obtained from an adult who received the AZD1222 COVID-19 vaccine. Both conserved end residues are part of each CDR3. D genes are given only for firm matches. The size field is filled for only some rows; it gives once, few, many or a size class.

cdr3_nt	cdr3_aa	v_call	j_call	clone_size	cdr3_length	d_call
TGCGCCAGCAGCCAGTTCATCCGGGACAGCTACAATGAGCAGTTCTTC	CASSQFIRDSYNEQFF	TRBV4-1	TRBJ2-1	-	16	TRBD1
TGTGCCACCTTCAGGGGGGACAGGGCCCGGGGAGCTTTCTTT	CATFRGDRARGAFF	TRBV10-3	TRBJ1-1	-	14	TRBD1
TGCGCCAGCAGCCAAGATGTAACAGGCTCCTACGAGCAGTACTTC	CASSQDVTGSYEQYF	TRBV4-3	TRBJ2-7	-	15	-
TGTGCCAGCTCACCACCGAACCCGGGACAGGTGCAGTTCTTC	CASSPPNPGQVQFF	TRBV18	TRBJ2-1	-	14	TRBD1
TGTGCCAGCAGCTCCGGGACGAGACCCTACGAGCAGTACTTC	CASSSGTRPYEQYF	TRBV7-2	TRBJ2-7	-	14	-
TGTGCCACCAGTGACGGAGAACTTCCTTATACGCAGTATTTT	CATSDGELPYTQYF	TRBV24-1	TRBJ2-3	-	14	-
TGTGCCACCAGTGACCCGAGGGGGAGAGCTACAGATACGCAGTATTTT	CATSDPRGRATDTQYF	TRBV24-1	TRBJ2-3	once	16	-
TGTGCCAGCAGCCACCTAGCGGGAGCTGGCACAGATACGCAGTATTTT	CASSHLAGAGTDTQYF	TRBV3-1/TRBV3-2	TRBJ2-3	once	16	TRBD2
TGCGCCAGCAGCTTGCGACAGACGAACACTGAAGCTTTCTTT	CASSLRQTNTEAFF	TRBV5-1	TRBJ1-1	-	14	-
TGTGCCAGCAGTCGCAGAATGAACACTGAAGCTTTCTTT	CASSRRMNTEAFF	TRBV28	TRBJ1-1	-	13	-
TGTGCCAGCACCGCCACCGGGAGTGGGGGGGGGAAGACTGAAGCTTTCTTT	CASTATGSGGGKTEAFF	TRBV2	TRBJ1-1	-	17	-
TGTGCCAGCAGCCCCTCAAGTGGGTCTGGAAACACCATATATTTT	CASSPSSGSGNTIYF	TRBV5-4	TRBJ1-3	-	15	-
TGTGCCAGCAGACCCCCCCCCGGCGACACCATATATTTT	CASRPPPGDTIYF	TRBV7-2	TRBJ1-3	-	13	-
TGTGCCAGCTCACCAGAGGCTACAGGTTCGGCTAACTATGGCTACACCTTC	CASSPEATGSANYGYTF	TRBV18	TRBJ1-2	-	17	-
TGTGCCAGCAGCGGGACAGGGAGGGTACACGAGCAGTACTTC	CASSGTGRVHEQYF	TRBV7-2	TRBJ2-7	-	14	TRBD1
TGTGCCAGCAGTTTAAAGGGGCCTGGTGGGATCACTGAAGCTTTCTTT	CASSLKGPGGITEAFF	TRBV28	TRBJ1-1	-	16	-
TGTGCCAGCAGCTTCCGAGGCCAGAGGGACGGTTACAATGAGCAGTTCTTC	CASSFRGQRDGYNEQFF	TRBV4-2	TRBJ2-1	-	17	-
TGTGCCAGCAGCTTGGCCGATCGATACGAGCAGTACTTC	CASSLADRYEQYF	TRBV13	TRBJ2-7	-	13	-
TGCGCCAGCAGTGATGAAGGGAGGGCCAACGTCCTGACTTTC	CASSDEGRANVLTF	TRBV10-2	TRBJ2-6	once	14	-
TGTGCCACGGCCCGGGGGGACGCCTCCTACAATGAGCAGTTCTTC	CATARGDASYNEQFF	TRBV7-7	TRBJ2-1	-	15	TRBD2
TGCGCCAGCAGCTTGGTAGGACAGGGAAGTGGCTACACCTTC	CASSLVGQGSGYTF	TRBV5-1	TRBJ1-2	-	14	TRBD1
TGTGCCATCAGTGACGGACAGGGAGGAGGAGAAAAACTGTTTTTT	CAISDGQGGGEKLFF	TRBV10-3	TRBJ1-4	few	15	TRBD1
TGTGCCAGCAGCCTCTCTCAGGGGACTCACACAGATACGCAGTATTTT	CASSLSQGTHTDTQYF	TRBV7-9	TRBJ2-3	once	16	-
TGTGCCAGCAGTGCCCCGCGGGGATACAATGAGCAGTTCTTC	CASSAPRGYNEQFF	TRBV9	TRBJ2-1	-	14	-
TGTGCCACCGGCCGCACTACACAAGAGACCCAGTACTTC	CATGRTTQETQYF	TRBV15	TRBJ2-5	-	13	-
TGTGCCAGCAGCACGAGGCCAGGGACAGGGGCGAGAGAGACCCAGTACTTC	CASSTRPGTGARETQYF	TRBV9	TRBJ2-5	-	17	TRBD1
TGTGCCAGCAGCCCCGCCGCAACTAATGAAAAACTGTTTTTT	CASSPAATNEKLFF	TRBV11-2	TRBJ1-4	-	14	-
TGTGCCAGCAGTTTCGGGGCGCTTGGGACTGAAGCTTTCTTT	CASSFGALGTEAFF	TRBV6-5	TRBJ1-1	-	14	-
TGTGCCAGCAGCCGCTGGACAGCTAGTAATCAGCCCCAGCATTTT	CASSRWTASNQPQHF	TRBV7-2	TRBJ1-5	-	15	-
TGTGCCACCAGCAGAGACCTAGCGGGAGGCTACGAGCAGTACTTC	CATSRDLAGGYEQYF	TRBV15	TRBJ2-7	-	15	TRBD2
TGTGCCAGCAGCTTTGGGACAGAATTCACCCGTGAGACCCAGTACTTC	CASSFGTEFTRETQYF	TRBV7-6	TRBJ2-5	-	16	TRBD1
TGTGCCACGGCGGACAGACACCTAGTTTGCTCTGGAAACACCATATATTTT	CATADRHLVCSGNTIYF	TRBV21-1	TRBJ1-3	-	17	-
TGTGCCAGCAGCGTAGATACGGCCTCAACCTTGAACACCGGGGAGCTGTTTTTT	CASSVDTASTLNTGELFF	TRBV9	TRBJ2-2	few	18	-
TGCGCCAGCAGCTCGGGACGGGGCTTCACTGAAGCTTTCTTT	CASSSGRGFTEAFF	TRBV5-1	TRBJ1-1	-	14	-
TGTGCCAGCAGCGGGCTCGGGGGGCTGGAGGGCTACACCTTC	CASSGLGGLEGYTF	TRBV5-4	TRBJ1-2	-	14	-
TGTGCCAGTAGTATAAGACTAGATCCCTACGAGCAGTACTTC	CASSIRLDPYEQYF	TRBV19	TRBJ2-7	-	14	-
TGTGCCAGCAGCGCGACTAGCGGGAGGATCAATGAGCAGTTCTTC	CASSATSGRINEQFF	TRBV9	TRBJ2-1	once	15	TRBD2